This TCR beta chain was captured in a study of EBV T-cell therapy then PD-1 blockade in nasopharyngeal carcinoma. CDR3 length: 14 amino acids. Germline CDR1 is LNHDA and CDR2 is SQIVND (reference sequence). Trimming stripped 5 bases from V and 7 bases from J, with 17 bases between. Repertoires were generated with immunoSEQ multiplex PCR, while TCRdb's copy carries only in-frame clones and drops some. This sample has 20,000 or so clones, with 70% to 85% found just once. A remark on this clone: What it binds is not known.

The treatment: AdE1-LMPpoly-expanded autologous EBV-specific T-cell therapy followed by anti-PD-1 nivolumab. Here the sequenced sample was CD8+ T cells from blood, taken at day -245 from a patient whose treatment included autologous EBV-specific T cells and nivolumab. This clonotype originated in a man between 35 and 55 years old with nasopharyngeal carcinoma. The genes are TRBV19 and TRBJ1-1; D is undetermined. The CDR3 bases are TGTGCCAGTAGTCTCAAGGAGCTAGCGCTTGAAGCTTTCTTT. Residues: CASSLKELALEAFF.